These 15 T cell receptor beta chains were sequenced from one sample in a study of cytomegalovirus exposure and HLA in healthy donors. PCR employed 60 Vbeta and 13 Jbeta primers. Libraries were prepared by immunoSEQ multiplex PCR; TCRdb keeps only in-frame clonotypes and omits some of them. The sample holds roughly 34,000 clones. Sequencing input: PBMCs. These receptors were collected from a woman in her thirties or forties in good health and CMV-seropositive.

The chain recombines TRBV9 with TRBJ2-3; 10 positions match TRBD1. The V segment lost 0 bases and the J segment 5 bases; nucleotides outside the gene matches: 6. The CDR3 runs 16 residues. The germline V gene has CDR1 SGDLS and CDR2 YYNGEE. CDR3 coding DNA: TGTGCCAGCAGCGTAGGGACAGGGGGTGAGGTAGATACGCAGTATTTT. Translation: CASSVGTGGEVDTQYF.

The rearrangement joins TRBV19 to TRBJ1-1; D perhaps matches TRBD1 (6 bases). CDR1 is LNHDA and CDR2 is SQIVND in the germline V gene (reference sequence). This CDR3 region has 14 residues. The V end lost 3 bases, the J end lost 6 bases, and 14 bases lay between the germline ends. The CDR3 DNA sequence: TGTGCCAGTAGTATGCGGGGGGCGCGAGCTGAAGCTTTCTTT. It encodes CASSMRGARAEAFF.

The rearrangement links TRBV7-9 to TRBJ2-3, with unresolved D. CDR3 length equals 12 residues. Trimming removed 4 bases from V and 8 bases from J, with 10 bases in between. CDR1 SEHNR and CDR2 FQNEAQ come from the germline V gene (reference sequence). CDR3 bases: TGTGCCAGCAGCTCTGTCTCGGGTACGCAGTATTTT. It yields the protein CASSSVSGTQYF.

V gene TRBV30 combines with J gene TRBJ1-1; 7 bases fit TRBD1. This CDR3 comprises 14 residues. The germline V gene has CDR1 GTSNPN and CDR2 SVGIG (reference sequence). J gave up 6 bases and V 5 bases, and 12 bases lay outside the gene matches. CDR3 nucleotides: TGTGCCTGGGAACAGGGACAGTCAGGAGCTGAAGCTTTCTTT. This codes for CAWEQGQSGAEAFF. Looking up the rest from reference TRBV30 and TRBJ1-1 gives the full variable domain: SQTIHQWPATLVQPVGSPLSLECTVEGTSNPNLYWYRQAAGRGLQLLFYSVGIGQISSEVPQNLSASRPQDRQFILSSKKLLLSDSGFYLCAWEQGQSGAEAFFGQGTRLTVV.

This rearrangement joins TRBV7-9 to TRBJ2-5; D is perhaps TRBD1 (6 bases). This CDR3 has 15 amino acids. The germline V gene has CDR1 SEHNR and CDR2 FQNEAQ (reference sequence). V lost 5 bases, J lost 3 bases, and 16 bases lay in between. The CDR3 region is CASSEKLTGKETQYF. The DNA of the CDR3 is TGTGCCAGCAGCGAAAAATTAACAGGGAAAGAGACCCAGTACTTC. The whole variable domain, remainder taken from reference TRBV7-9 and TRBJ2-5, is DTGVSQNPRHKITKRGQNVTFRCDPISEHNRLYWYRQTLGQGPEFLTYFQNEAQLEKSRLLSDRFSAERPKGSFSTLEIQRTEQGDSAMYLCASSEKLTGKETQYFGPGTRLLVL.

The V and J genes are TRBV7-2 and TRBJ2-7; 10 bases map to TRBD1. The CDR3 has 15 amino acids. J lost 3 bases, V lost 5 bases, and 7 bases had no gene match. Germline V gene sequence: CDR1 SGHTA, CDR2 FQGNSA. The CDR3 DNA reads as TGTGCCAGCAGCCTTAGTGGGACAGGGGTCTACGAGCAGTACTTC. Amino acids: CASSLSGTGVYEQYF.

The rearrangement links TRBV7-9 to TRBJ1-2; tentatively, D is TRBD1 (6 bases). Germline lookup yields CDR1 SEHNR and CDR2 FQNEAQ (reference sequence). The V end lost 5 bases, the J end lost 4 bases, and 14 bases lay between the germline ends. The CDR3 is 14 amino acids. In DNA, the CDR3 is TGTGCCAGCAGCCCCAGACAGGACCTCTATGGCTACACCTTC. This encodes CASSPRQDLYGYTF.

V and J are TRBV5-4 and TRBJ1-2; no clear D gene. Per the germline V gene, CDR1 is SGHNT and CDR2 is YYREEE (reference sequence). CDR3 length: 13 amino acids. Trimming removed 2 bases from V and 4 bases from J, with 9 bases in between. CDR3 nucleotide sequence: TGTGCCAGCAGCTTTAACGAGGGCTATGGCTACACCTTC. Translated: CASSFNEGYGYTF.

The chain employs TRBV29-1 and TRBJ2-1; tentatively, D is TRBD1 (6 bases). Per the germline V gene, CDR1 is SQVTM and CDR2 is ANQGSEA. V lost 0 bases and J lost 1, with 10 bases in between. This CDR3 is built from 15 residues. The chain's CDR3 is CSVEDEGVSYNEQFF. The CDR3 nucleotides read TGCAGCGTTGAAGATGAGGGGGTATCCTACAATGAGCAGTTCTTC.

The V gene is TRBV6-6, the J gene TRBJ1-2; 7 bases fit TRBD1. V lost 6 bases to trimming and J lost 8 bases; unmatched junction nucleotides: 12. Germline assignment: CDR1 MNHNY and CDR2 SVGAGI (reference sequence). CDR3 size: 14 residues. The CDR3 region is CASRPRQGSLGYTF. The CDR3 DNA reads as TGTGCCAGCAGGCCACGACAGGGCAGTTTAGGCTACACCTTC.

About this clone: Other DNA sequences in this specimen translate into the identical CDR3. CDR3 DNA: TGTGCCAGCACTATACAGGGGCTCCCCGAGCAGTACTTC. This translates into CASTIQGLPEQYF. The chain carries TRBV7-9 and TRBJ2-7, with TRBD1 matching 7 bases. CDR3 length equals 13 residues. V was clipped by 7 bases and J by 6 bases; unmatched bases: 9. Germline values: CDR1 SEHNR, CDR2 FQNEAQ (reference sequence).

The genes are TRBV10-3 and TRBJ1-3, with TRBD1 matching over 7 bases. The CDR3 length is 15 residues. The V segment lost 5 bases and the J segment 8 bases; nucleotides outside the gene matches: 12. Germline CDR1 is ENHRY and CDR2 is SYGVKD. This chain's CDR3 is CAISPQQGRGDTIYF. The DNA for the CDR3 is TGTGCCATCAGTCCCCAACAGGGGCGTGGGGACACCATATATTTT.

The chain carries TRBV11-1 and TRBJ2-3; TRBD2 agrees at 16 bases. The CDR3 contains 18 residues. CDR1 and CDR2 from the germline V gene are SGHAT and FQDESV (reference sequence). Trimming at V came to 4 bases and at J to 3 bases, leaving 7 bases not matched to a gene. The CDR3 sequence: CASSSTGLAGGPTDTQYF. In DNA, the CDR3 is TGTGCCAGCAGCTCCACGGGACTAGCGGGAGGGCCGACAGATACGCAGTATTTT. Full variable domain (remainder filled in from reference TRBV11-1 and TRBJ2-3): EAEVAQSPRYKITEKSQAVAFWCDPISGHATLYWYRQILGQGPELLVQFQDESVVDDSQLPKDRFSAERLKGVDSTLKIQPAELGDSAMYLCASSSTGLAGGPTDTQYFGPGTRLTVL.

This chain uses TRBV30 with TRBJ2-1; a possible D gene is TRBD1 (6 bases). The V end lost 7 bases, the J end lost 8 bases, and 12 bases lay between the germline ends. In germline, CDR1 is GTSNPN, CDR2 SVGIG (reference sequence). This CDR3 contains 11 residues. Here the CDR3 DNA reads TGTGCCTCTACACAGGGATATGAGCAGTTCTTC. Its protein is CASTQGYEQFF. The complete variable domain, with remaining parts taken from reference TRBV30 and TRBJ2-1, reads SQTIHQWPATLVQPVGSPLSLECTVEGTSNPNLYWYRQAAGRGLQLLFYSVGIGQISSEVPQNLSASRPQDRQFILSSKKLLLSDSGFYLCASTQGYEQFFGPGTRLTVL.

The DNA of the CDR3 is TGTGCCAGCAGCTTGGTACAGGGGAGGGAGACCCAGTACTTC. Protein sequence: CASSLVQGRETQYF. This chain connects TRBV7-2 to TRBJ2-5, with a possible D match to TRBD1 (7 bases). CDR3 size: 14 residues. Germline V gives CDR1 SGHTA, CDR2 FQGNSA. V was cut by 3 bases and J by 5 bases, with 13 bases left in between.